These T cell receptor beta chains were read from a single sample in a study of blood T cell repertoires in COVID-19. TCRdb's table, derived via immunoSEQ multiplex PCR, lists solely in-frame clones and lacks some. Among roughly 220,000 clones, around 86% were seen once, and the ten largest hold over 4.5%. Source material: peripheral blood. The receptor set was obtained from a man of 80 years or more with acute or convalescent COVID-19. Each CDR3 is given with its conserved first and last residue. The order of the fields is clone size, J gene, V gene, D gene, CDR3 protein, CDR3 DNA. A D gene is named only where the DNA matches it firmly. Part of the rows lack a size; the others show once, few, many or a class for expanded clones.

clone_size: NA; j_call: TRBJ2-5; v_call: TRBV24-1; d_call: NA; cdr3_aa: CATSDSRVQETQYF; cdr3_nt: TGTGCCACCAGTGATTCCAGGGTACAAGAGACCCAGTACTTC
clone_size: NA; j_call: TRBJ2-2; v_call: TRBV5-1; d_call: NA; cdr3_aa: CASSLTSLQTGELFF; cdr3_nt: TGCGCCAGCAGCCTGACTAGTCTGCAAACCGGGGAGCTGTTTTTT
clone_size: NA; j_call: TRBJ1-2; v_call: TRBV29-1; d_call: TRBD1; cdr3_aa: CSVEDRGTGGTPGYGYTF; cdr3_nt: TGCAGCGTTGAAGATCGGGGGACAGGGGGAACCCCTGGCTATGGCTACACCTTC
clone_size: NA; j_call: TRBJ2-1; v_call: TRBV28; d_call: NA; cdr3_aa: CASGAGTSYNEQFF; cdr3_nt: TGTGCCAGCGGGGCCGGAACCTCCTACAATGAGCAGTTCTTC
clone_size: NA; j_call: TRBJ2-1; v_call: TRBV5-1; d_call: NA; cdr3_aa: CASSRVSYNEQFF; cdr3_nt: TGCGCCAGCAGCCGGGTCTCCTACAATGAGCAGTTCTTC
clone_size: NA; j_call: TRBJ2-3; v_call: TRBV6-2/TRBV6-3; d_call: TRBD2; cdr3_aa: CASSRPGGVPSDTQYF; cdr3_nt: TGTGCCAGCAGCCGCCCGGGAGGAGTCCCATCAGATACGCAGTATTTT
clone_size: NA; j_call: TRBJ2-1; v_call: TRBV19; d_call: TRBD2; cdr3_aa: CASSIIGGDEQFF; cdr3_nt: TGTGCCAGTAGTATAATCGGGGGGGATGAGCAGTTCTTC
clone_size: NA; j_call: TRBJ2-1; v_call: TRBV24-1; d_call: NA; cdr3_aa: CATSEFIDEQFF; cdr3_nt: TGTGCCACCAGTGAGTTCATTGATGAGCAGTTCTTC
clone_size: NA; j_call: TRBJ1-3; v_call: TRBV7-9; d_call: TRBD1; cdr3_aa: CASSRQGSAAGNTIYF; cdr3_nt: TGTGCCAGCAGCCGACAGGGATCGGCGGCTGGAAACACCATATATTTT
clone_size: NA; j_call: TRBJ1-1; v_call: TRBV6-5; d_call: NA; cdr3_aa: CASSYSTQGSTEAFF; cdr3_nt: TGTGCCAGCAGTTACTCGACCCAGGGAAGCACTGAAGCTTTCTTT
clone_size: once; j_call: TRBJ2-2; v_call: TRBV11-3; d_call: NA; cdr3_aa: CASSLSQGSPGELFF; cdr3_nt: TGTGCCAGCAGCTTGTCCCAGGGTTCACCCGGGGAGCTGTTTTTT
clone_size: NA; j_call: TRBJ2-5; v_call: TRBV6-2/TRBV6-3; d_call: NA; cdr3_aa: CASSPPGAGQETQYF; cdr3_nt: TGTGCCAGCAGTCCACCGGGAGCGGGCCAAGAGACCCAGTACTTC
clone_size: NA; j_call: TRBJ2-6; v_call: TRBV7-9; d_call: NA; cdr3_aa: CASSPPEATGANVLTF; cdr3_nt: TGTGCCAGCAGCCCACCTGAAGCTACCGGGGCCAACGTCCTGACTTTC
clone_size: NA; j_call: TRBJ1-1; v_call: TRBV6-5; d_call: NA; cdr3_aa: CASSPPGVNTEAFF; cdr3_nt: TGTGCCAGCAGTCCCCCGGGAGTGAACACTGAAGCTTTCTTT